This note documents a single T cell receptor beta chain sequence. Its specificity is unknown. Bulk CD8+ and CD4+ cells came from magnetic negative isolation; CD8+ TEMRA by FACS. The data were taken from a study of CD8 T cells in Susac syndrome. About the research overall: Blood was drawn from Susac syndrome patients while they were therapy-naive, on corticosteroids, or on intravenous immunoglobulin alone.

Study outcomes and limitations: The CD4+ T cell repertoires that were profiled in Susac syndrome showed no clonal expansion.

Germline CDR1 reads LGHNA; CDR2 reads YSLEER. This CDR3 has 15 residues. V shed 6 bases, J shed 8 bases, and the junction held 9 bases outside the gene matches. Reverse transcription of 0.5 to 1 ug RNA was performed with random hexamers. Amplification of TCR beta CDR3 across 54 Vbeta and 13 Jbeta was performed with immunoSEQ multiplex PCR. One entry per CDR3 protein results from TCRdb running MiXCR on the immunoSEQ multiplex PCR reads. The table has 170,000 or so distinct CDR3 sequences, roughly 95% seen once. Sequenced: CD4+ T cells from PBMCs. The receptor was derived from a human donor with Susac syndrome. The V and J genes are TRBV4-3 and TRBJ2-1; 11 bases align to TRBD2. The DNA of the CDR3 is TGCGCCAGCAGGCAGGGACTAGCGGATTGGGATGAGCAGTTCTTC. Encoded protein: CASRQGLADWDEQFF.